This TCR beta chain appears in the sequencing data of a study of blood T cells in healthy people across ages. Study-wide results and limits: When set beside aged donors, long-lived donors presented more naive CD4+ cells and higher diversity.

Germline CDR1 SEHNR, CDR2 FQNEAQ (reference sequence). This CDR3 has 15 amino acids. V was clipped by 1 base and J by 2 bases, with 11 bases between them. This clonotype was seen a handful of times. Antigen unknown. A second roughly 7 to 11 cycle PCR used barcoded and J-beta primers. Each cDNA molecule received a tag from a template-switch adaptor that had 12 random nucleotides. MiXCR was run by TCRdb on the 5' RACE reads, yielding one entry per CDR3 protein. Of some 760,000 distinct CDR3 sequences listed, 20% to 30% are singletons. The sample also formed part of further work on T cells of mothers and their children. That paper adds: Per mother, over 8.5 million TCR beta CDR3 reads were obtained; per child, around 2.8 million. Related mother and child pairs showed slightly greater overlap (not significant) than unrelated pairs did.

V and J are TRBV7-9 and TRBJ1-2; no clear D gene. The receptor comes from a boy younger than 18 in good health. Sequenced sample: blood. This CDR3 reads CASSLDAGTNYGYTF. DNA for the CDR3: TGTGCCAGCAGCTTAGACGCGGGAACCAACTATGGCTACACCTTC.